This T cell receptor (beta chain) emerged from a study of T cell repertoires in cytomegalovirus infection. Study-level background: Recently identified HLA-C-restricted CMV epitopes were among the peptides used. Carrying CMV and the relevant HLA type showed in public TCR beta signatures.

Ten or more counts support this clonotype. Its antigen is undetermined. TCRdb re-analysed the reads in MiXCR, keeping a single row per CDR3 protein. This table holds some 940,000 distinct CDR3 sequences, under 40% found once. Material: cultured CD8+ T cells from PBMCs, obtained from culture after CMV antigen stimulation. The sequence was obtained from a human donor in good health (CMV status not recorded). Some clones in this sample may be carry-over from other donors' samples.

DNA of the CDR3: TGTGCCAGCCAGGGTTCTAATTCCGATACGCAGTATTTT. This sequence encodes CASQGSNSDTQYF. J is TRBJ2-3 and V is TRBV7-6, with a tentative D call TRBD1 (5 bases). The V gene's germline CDR1 is SGHVS and CDR2 FNYEAQ. CDR3 length: 13 residues. Trimming pared 8 bases from V and 6 bases from J, leaving 15 bases between.